A selection of T cell receptor beta chains follows, all from one sample in a study of blood T cell repertoires in COVID-19. Profiling relied on immunoSEQ multiplex PCR, and the TCRdb table lists in-frame clones only, not all of them. The sample lists 90,000 to 120,000 clones, 69% occurring once. The sequenced sample consisted of peripheral blood. The receptor source for this set is a man older than 75 with acute or convalescent COVID-19. Both conserved end residues are part of each CDR3. Fields, in order: clone size, J gene, V gene, D gene, CDR3 DNA, CDR3 protein. The D gene is left open where the match is weak. Rows may omit the clone size; those that give it use once, few, many or a size class.

clone size: .
J gene: TRBJ2-1
V gene: TRBV19
D gene: TRBD2
CDR3 DNA: TGTGCCAGTAGTATACTTGGGACTAGCGGGAGGGCTGAGCAGTTCTTC
CDR3 protein: CASSILGTSGRAEQFF

clone size: .
J gene: TRBJ2-5
V gene: TRBV27
D gene: .
CDR3 DNA: TGTGCCAGCAGTTCCCCCGGGGTGTATGAGACCCAGTACTTC
CDR3 protein: CASSSPGVYETQYF

clone size: .
J gene: TRBJ2-5
V gene: TRBV19
D gene: TRBD1
CDR3 DNA: TGTGCCAGTAGCCGAGACAGGGGGGAGACCCAGTACTTC
CDR3 protein: CASSRDRGETQYF

clone size: .
J gene: TRBJ2-2
V gene: TRBV6-2/TRBV6-3
D gene: .
CDR3 DNA: TGTGCCAGCAGCAGGACTTCGAACACCGGGGAGCTGTTTTTT
CDR3 protein: CASSRTSNTGELFF

clone size: .
J gene: TRBJ2-4
V gene: TRBV7-2
D gene: .
CDR3 DNA: TGTGCCAGCAGCTCCGGGACACTAAAAAACATTCAGTACTTC
CDR3 protein: CASSSGTLKNIQYF

clone size: .
J gene: TRBJ2-7
V gene: TRBV7-9
D gene: .
CDR3 DNA: TGTGCCAGCAGCACAAGGGGGACCTCCTACGAGCAGTACTTC
CDR3 protein: CASSTRGTSYEQYF

clone size: .
J gene: TRBJ1-5
V gene: TRBV6-6
D gene: .
CDR3 DNA: TGTGCCAGCAGGCTCCTCCGGGACACAAATCAGCCCCAGCATTTT
CDR3 protein: CASRLLRDTNQPQHF

clone size: .
J gene: TRBJ2-3
V gene: TRBV5-4
D gene: .
CDR3 DNA: TGTGCCAGCAGCTTGGGCGGTCAGGGGATGGCAGATACGCAGTATTTT
CDR3 protein: CASSLGGQGMADTQYF

clone size: .
J gene: TRBJ2-1
V gene: TRBV4-1
D gene: .
CDR3 DNA: TGCGCCAGCAGCCAAGATGACATTTACAATGAGCAGTTCTTC
CDR3 protein: CASSQDDIYNEQFF

clone size: .
J gene: TRBJ2-5
V gene: TRBV4-1
D gene: .
CDR3 DNA: TGCGCCAGCAGCCAAGCTCGGTTAGAGACCCAGTACTTC
CDR3 protein: CASSQARLETQYF

clone size: few
J gene: TRBJ2-3
V gene: TRBV4-1
D gene: TRBD1
CDR3 DNA: TGCGCCAGCAGCCAAACTGGACAGGGGATACAGTATTTT
CDR3 protein: CASSQTGQGIQYF

clone size: .
J gene: TRBJ2-5
V gene: TRBV7-3
D gene: TRBD2
CDR3 DNA: TGTGCCAGCAGTAATAGCGGGAGGGGCCCGGAGACCCAGTACTTC
CDR3 protein: CASSNSGRGPETQYF

clone size: .
J gene: TRBJ2-7
V gene: TRBV15
D gene: .
CDR3 DNA: TGTGCCACCAGCAGAGATCTCCCAGGGGGGAACGAGCAGTACTTC
CDR3 protein: CATSRDLPGGNEQYF

clone size: .
J gene: TRBJ2-3
V gene: TRBV10-1
D gene: TRBD2
CDR3 DNA: TGCGCCAGCAGTGACCGCCTAGCGGGGTTCGGAGCAGATACGCAGTATTTT
CDR3 protein: CASSDRLAGFGADTQYF

clone size: .
J gene: TRBJ2-1
V gene: TRBV29-1
D gene: TRBD2
CDR3 DNA: TGCAGCGTTGCCCTAGCGGGAGACGAGCAGTTCTTC
CDR3 protein: CSVALAGDEQFF

clone size: few
J gene: TRBJ1-4
V gene: TRBV19
D gene: .
CDR3 DNA: TGTGCCAGTACAGGCAGGGTGAATGAAAAACTGTTTTTT
CDR3 protein: CASTGRVNEKLFF